This is a list of T cell receptor beta chains from one sample in a study of blood T cell repertoires in COVID-19. Using immunoSEQ multiplex PCR, the repertoire was profiled, and TCRdb retains in-frame clones only, with some absent. This sample has 170,000 or so clones, with around 87% found just once. The sequenced sample was PBMCs or T cells enriched from blood (not recorded which). These receptors came from a woman aged 45-65 years who had recovered from COVID-19. The CDR3 runs from the conserved cysteine through the conserved F or W. The D gene is left open where the match is weak. Size tells how often a clone was seen (once, few, many) or the class of an expanded clone, and some rows leave it out.

length	V	D	J	size	DNA	CDR3
14	TRBV7-2	-	TRBJ2-1	many	TGTGCCAGCAGCTTAGGCCAGCGAATGAATGAGCAGTTCTTC	CASSLGQRMNEQFF
12	TRBV6-5	-	TRBJ1-2	-	TGTGCCAGCAGTCCGACTGGTTATGGCTACACCTTC	CASSPTGYGYTF
17	TRBV7-2	TRBD2	TRBJ2-7	-	TGTGCCAGCAGCCGGGGGGGTAGCGGGGTTCTTTCCTACGAGCAGTACTTC	CASSRGGSGVLSYEQYF
13	TRBV12-3/TRBV12-4	-	TRBJ1-5	-	TGTGCCAGCAGTTTATCATGGGCCCAGCCCCAGCATTTT	CASSLSWAQPQHF
11	TRBV29-1	TRBD1	TRBJ2-1	-	TGCAGCGGGGAGACAGGGCGTGAGCAGTTCTTC	CSGETGREQFF
15	TRBV6-5	TRBD1	TRBJ1-2	few	TGTGCCAGCAGCAACGCTCCGGGACAGGGAAGCGGCTACACCTTC	CASSNAPGQGSGYTF
16	TRBV6-6	TRBD1	TRBJ1-2	-	TGTGCCAGCAGTTACTCCCTACAGGGGGCCGACTATGGCTACACCTTC	CASSYSLQGADYGYTF
14	TRBV6-6	-	TRBJ2-7	-	TGTGCCACGGGCGCGACGGGGAGCTCCTACGAGCAGTACTTC	CATGATGSSYEQYF
17	TRBV7-2	TRBD1	TRBJ2-3	-	TGTGCCAGCAGCTTTTACAGGGGGCTCCCCTTCTCAGATACGCAGTATTTT	CASSFYRGLPFSDTQYF
15	TRBV5-5	TRBD1	TRBJ1-3	-	TGTGCCAGCAGCTCGATCCAGGACAGGAGCGACACCATATATTTT	CASSSIQDRSDTIYF
20	TRBV14	TRBD1	TRBJ2-6	once	TGTGCCAGCAGCCCAGCGGACAGGGTTATCAGGAGAGCTGGGGCCAACGTCCTGACTTTC	CASSPADRVIRRAGANVLTF
14	TRBV5-4	-	TRBJ1-2	-	TGTGCCAGCAGCCCGTCCCGGGACATTGGGGGCTACACCTTC	CASSPSRDIGGYTF
14	TRBV27	TRBD1	TRBJ1-1	-	TGTGCCAGCAGTTTCAGGGGGCCGTACACTGAAGCTTTCTTT	CASSFRGPYTEAFF
17	TRBV9	-	TRBJ2-3	-	TGTGCCAGCAGCGTAGGTGGTGGTCATCTAAACACAGATACGCAGTATTTT	CASSVGGGHLNTDTQYF
15	TRBV5-5	TRBD2	TRBJ2-3	-	TGTGCCAGCAGCCAGGGACTAACTAGCACAGATACGCAGTATTTT	CASSQGLTSTDTQYF
17	TRBV7-8	TRBD2	TRBJ2-1	-	TGTGCCAGCAGCTTGTTTTCGCGGGGGGCATCCTACAATGAGCAGTTCTTC	CASSLFSRGASYNEQFF
9	TRBV24-1	-	TRBJ2-7	-	TGTGCCACACAATCCGAGCAGTACTTC	CATQSEQYF
13	TRBV5-3	-	TRBJ1-2	few	TGTGCCAGAAGCTTGAAGGGGGATCGAGGCTACACCTTC	CARSLKGDRGYTF
13	TRBV7-2	TRBD1	TRBJ1-2	few	TGTGCCAGCAGCTCAGACAGGGTGTTTGGCTACACCTTC	CASSSDRVFGYTF
19	TRBV4-2	TRBD1	TRBJ1-5	-	TGTGCCAGCAGCCAAGAAGGGGGCGGCAGGGGTTTACACAATCAGCCCCAGCATTTT	CASSQEGGGRGLHNQPQHF
16	TRBV5-4	TRBD1	TRBJ1-6	once	TGTGCCAGCAGCGCGCACCAGGGGGCAGGGAATTCACCCCTCCACTTT	CASSAHQGAGNSPLHF
14	TRBV23-1	-	TRBJ2-1	-	TGCGCCAGCAGTCAGGTTGGAGAAGAGGAGGAGCAGTTCTTC	CASSQVGEEEEQFF
14	TRBV19	-	TRBJ1-2	-	TGTGCCAGTAGTGAGGGCAGGAGAAACTATGGCTACACCTTC	CASSEGRRNYGYTF
13	TRBV6-1	-	TRBJ1-1	-	TGTGCCAGCAGTGAGAGCGGGCACACTGAAGCTTTCTTT	CASSESGHTEAFF
15	TRBV6-5	TRBD2	TRBJ2-3	-	TGTGCCAGCAATCAACTAGCGGGGGGCACAGATACGCAGTATTTT	CASNQLAGGTDTQYF
15	TRBV5-5	TRBD1	TRBJ2-5	-	TGTGCCAGCACCTCCGGGGACAGAGTACAAGAGACCCAGTACTTC	CASTSGDRVQETQYF
17	TRBV5-1	TRBD1	TRBJ2-2	-	TGCGCCAGCAGCTCGGGGCTCGGGACAGGGAACACCGGGGAGCTGTTTTTT	CASSSGLGTGNTGELFF
14	TRBV7-3	-	TRBJ1-1	-	TGTGCCAGCAGCTTGCGTCTCAGGATTACCGAAGCTTTCTTT	CASSLRLRITEAFF
14	TRBV19	TRBD1	TRBJ1-1	-	TGTGCCACCACTACAGGGGGCTTGAACACTGAAGCTTTCTTT	CATTTGGLNTEAFF
17	TRBV11-2	TRBD2	TRBJ2-3	-	TGTGCCAGCAGCAGGGGGGCGGCTAGCGGGGGAACAGATACGCAGTATTTT	CASSRGAASGGTDTQYF
13	TRBV7-9	-	TRBJ1-6	once	TGTGCCAGCAGACCCGGGGAGGCTTCACCCCTCCACTTT	CASRPGEASPLHF
14	TRBV21-1	-	TRBJ2-7	-	TGTGCCAGCTCGTACCAGGGGGTTGTCTACGAGCAGTACTTC	CASSYQGVVYEQYF
17	TRBV9	-	TRBJ1-1	-	TGTGCCAGCAGCGTAGCTGGGGGGGTTGGCCGGGACACTGAAGCTTTCTTT	CASSVAGGVGRDTEAFF
14	TRBV5-1	-	TRBJ2-7	-	TGCGCCAGCAGCTCCAGGTCTCCGGCCTACGAGCAGTACTTC	CASSSRSPAYEQYF
14	TRBV11-3	-	TRBJ2-2	once	TGTGCCAGCAGCTTAGCGTGGAACACCGGGGAGCTGTTTTTT	CASSLAWNTGELFF
13	TRBV5-4	-	TRBJ1-1	-	TGTGCCAGCTCGGGAGAGCCGAACACTGAAGCTTTCTTT	CASSGEPNTEAFF
14	TRBV7-2	-	TRBJ1-3	once	TGTGCCAGCAGCTTAGTCAGGGGTGGAAACACCATATATTTT	CASSLVRGGNTIYF
14	TRBV7-2	-	TRBJ1-3	-	TGTGCCAGCAGCCCTGGAGTGACGGCCGTCACCATATATTTT	CASSPGVTAVTIYF
15	TRBV5-4	TRBD1	TRBJ2-5	-	TGTGCCAGCAGCGAACCGGGACAGGGCCTAGAGACCCAGTACTTC	CASSEPGQGLETQYF
13	TRBV18	TRBD1	TRBJ1-2	-	TGTGCCAGCTCACCTGACAGGGACTATGGCTACACCTTC	CASSPDRDYGYTF
13	TRBV20-1	TRBD1	TRBJ1-5	-	TGCAGTGCCAGTGACAGGGAGGAGCAGCCCCAGCATTTT	CSASDREEQPQHF
16	TRBV7-2	-	TRBJ2-1	-	TGTGCCAGCAGCTTAGGTCTAGCACGCTCCTACAATGAGCAGTTCTTC	CASSLGLARSYNEQFF